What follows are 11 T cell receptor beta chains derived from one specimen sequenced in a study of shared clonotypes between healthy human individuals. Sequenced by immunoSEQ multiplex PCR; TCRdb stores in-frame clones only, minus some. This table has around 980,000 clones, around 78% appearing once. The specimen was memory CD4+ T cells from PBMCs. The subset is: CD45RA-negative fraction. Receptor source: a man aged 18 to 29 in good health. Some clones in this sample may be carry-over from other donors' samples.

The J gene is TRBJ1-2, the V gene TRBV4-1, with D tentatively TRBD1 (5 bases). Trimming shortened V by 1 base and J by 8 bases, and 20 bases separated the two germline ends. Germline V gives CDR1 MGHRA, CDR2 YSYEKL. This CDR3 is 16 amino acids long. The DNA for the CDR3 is TGCGCCAGCAGCCAAGGTATCCAGGGAATCGAAAGGGGCTACACCTTC. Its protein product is CASSQGIQGIERGYTF.

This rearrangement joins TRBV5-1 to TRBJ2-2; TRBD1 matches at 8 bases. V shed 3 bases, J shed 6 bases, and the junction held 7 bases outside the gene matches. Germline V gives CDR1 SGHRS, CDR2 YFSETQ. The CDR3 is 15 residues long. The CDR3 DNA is TGCGCCAGCAGCTCAACTACGGGACAGGCCGGGGAGCTGTTTTTT. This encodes CASSSTTGQAGELFF.

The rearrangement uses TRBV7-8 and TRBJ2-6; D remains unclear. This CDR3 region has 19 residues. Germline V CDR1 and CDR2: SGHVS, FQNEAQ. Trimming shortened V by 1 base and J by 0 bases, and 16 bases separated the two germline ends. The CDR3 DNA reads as TGTGCCAGCAGCTTAGTACCACGCGACGGTGACTCTGGGGCCAACGTCCTGACTTTC. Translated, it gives CASSLVPRDGDSGANVLTF.

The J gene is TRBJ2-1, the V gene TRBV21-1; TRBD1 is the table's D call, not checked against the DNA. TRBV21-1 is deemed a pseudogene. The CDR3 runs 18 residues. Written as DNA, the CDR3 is TGTGCCAGCAGCAAACGTGGGGACAGCATTACGTTCTACAATGAGCAGTTCTTC. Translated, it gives CASSKRGDSITFYNEQFF.

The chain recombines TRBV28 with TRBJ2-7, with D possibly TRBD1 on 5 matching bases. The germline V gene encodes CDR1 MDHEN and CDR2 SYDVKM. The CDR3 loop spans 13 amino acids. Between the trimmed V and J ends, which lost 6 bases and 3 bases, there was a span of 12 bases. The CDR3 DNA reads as TGTGCCAGCAGCCGCCCGACAGACTACGAGCAGTACTTC. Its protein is CASSRPTDYEQYF.

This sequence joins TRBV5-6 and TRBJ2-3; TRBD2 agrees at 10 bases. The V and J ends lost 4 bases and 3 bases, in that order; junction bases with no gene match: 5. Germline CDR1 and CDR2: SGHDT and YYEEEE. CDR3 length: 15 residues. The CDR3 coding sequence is TGTGCCAGCAGCGGTGCTAGCGGGAGAACAGATACGCAGTATTTT. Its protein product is CASSGASGRTDTQYF.

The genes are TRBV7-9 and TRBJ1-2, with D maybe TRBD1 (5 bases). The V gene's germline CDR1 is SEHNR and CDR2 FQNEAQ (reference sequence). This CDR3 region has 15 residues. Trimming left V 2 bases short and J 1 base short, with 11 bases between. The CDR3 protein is CASSLIAGVNYGYTF. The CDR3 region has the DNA TGTGCCAGCAGCTTAATCGCGGGGGTTAACTATGGCTACACCTTC.

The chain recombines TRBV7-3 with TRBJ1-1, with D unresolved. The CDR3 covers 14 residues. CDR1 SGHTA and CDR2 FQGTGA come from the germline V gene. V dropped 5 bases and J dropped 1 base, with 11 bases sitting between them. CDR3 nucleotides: TGTGCCAGCAGCCCAAAACACGGGAACACTGAAGCTTTCTTT. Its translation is CASSPKHGNTEAFF.

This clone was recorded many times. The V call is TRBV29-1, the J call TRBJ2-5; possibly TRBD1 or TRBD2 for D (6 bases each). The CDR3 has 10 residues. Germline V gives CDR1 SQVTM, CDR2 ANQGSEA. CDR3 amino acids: CTGGGETQYF. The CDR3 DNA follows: TGCACCGGGGGCGGTGAGACCCAGTACTTC.

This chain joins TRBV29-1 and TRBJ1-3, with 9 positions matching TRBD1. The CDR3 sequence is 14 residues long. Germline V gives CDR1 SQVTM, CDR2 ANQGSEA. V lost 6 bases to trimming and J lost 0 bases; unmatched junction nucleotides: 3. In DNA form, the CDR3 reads TGCAGCGTGGGACAGGGTAACTCTGGAAACACCATATATTTT. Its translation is CSVGQGNSGNTIYF. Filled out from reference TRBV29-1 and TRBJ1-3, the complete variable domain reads SAVISQKPSRDICQRGTSLTIQCQVDSQVTMMFWYRQQPGQSLTLIATANQGSEATYESGFVIDKFPISRPNLTFSTLTVSNMSPEDSSIYLCSVGQGNSGNTIYFGEGSWLTVV.

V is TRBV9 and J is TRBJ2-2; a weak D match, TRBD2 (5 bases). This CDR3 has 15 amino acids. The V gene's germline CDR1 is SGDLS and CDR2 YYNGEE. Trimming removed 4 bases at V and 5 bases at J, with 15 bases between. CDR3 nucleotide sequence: TGTGCCAGCAGCCTCCAGCCTGGGAGAACCGGGGAGCTGTTTTTT. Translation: CASSLQPGRTGELFF.